A single sample is the source of the 22 T cell receptor beta chains below, sequenced in a study of cytotoxic CD8 clonotypes in ibrutinib-treated CLL. Method: immunoSEQ multiplex PCR; TCRdb's copy keeps in-frame clones and lacks some. This table holds some 130,000 clones, 91% found once. The sample in question was PBMCs, obtained after 12 months of ibrutinib treatment. The origin of the receptors is a human donor with chronic lymphocytic leukemia.

This rearrangement joins TRBV7-3 to TRBJ2-3, with TRBD1 as a possible D gene (6 bases). The V end lost 5 bases, the J end lost 0 bases, and 12 bases lay between the germline ends. The germline V gene has CDR1 SGHTA and CDR2 FQGTGA. The CDR3 runs 15 residues. The CDR3 bases are TGTGCCAGCAGCAATCCGGGACAAAGCACAGATACGCAGTATTTT. Translating it yields CASSNPGQSTDTQYF.

The J gene is TRBJ2-1, the V gene TRBV27, with 11 bases lining up with TRBD2. Germline-derived CDR1 and CDR2 are MNHEY and SMNVEV (reference sequence). The CDR3 sequence is 13 residues long. V shed 8 bases and J 4 bases; nucleotides not matched to a gene: 1. This CDR3 reads CASSSGRYNEQFF. The CDR3 coding sequence is TGTGCCAGCTCTAGCGGGAGGTACAATGAGCAGTTCTTC.

The chain has TRBV4-1 and TRBJ1-1; D unresolved. V was pared by 4 bases and J by 2 bases, with 8 bases between. The CDR3 contains 13 residues. Germline V gives CDR1 MGHRA, CDR2 YSYEKL. The CDR3 region is CASSLDRNTEAFF. CDR3 in DNA: TGCGCCAGCAGCCTTGACCGTAACACTGAAGCTTTCTTT.

The V and J genes are TRBV29-1 and TRBJ1-1; D is uncertain. This CDR3 is 10 amino acids long. The V end was cut by 1 base, the J end by 6 bases, with 3 bases between. Germline CDR1 is SQVTM and CDR2 is ANQGSEA. CDR3 protein: CSVEGAEAFF. The CDR3 DNA sequence: TGCAGCGTTGAAGGGGCTGAAGCTTTCTTT.

V and J are TRBV27 and TRBJ1-3; D is unclear. Germline CDR1 and CDR2: MNHEY and SMNVEV (reference sequence). Trimming shortened V by 5 bases and J by 4 bases, and 9 bases separated the two germline ends. CDR3 length equals 13 residues. This chain's CDR3 is CASSPLAGNTIYF. The CDR3 nucleotides read TGTGCCAGCAGTCCCCTAGCCGGAAACACCATATATTTT.

The chain uses TRBV15 and TRBJ2-4; 8 bases line up with TRBD1. In germline, CDR1 is LNHNV, CDR2 YYDKDF (reference sequence). After removal of 9 bases from V and 9 bases from J, the junction contained 10 bases not matched to a gene. This CDR3 contains 13 residues. CDR3 DNA: TGTGCCACTACCATAGGACAGGGAAGCATTCAGTACTTC. Translation: CATTIGQGSIQYF.

This sequence joins TRBV18 and TRBJ2-3; D not resolved. V lost 4 bases and J lost 3, with 8 bases in between. Germline CDR1 is KGHSH and CDR2 is LQKENI. The CDR3 consists of 13 residues. Here the CDR3 DNA reads TGTGCCAGCTCACTAATCGCTACAGATACGCAGTATTTT. It yields the protein CASSLIATDTQYF.

The rearrangement uses TRBV19 and TRBJ1-1; no reliable D call. The CDR3 totals 14 residues. Trimming shortened V by 3 bases and J by 0 bases, and 8 bases separated the two germline ends. In germline, CDR1 is LNHDA, CDR2 SQIVND (reference sequence). The chain's CDR3 is CASSITGVNTEAFF. CDR3 DNA sequence: TGTGCCAGTAGTATCACCGGAGTGAACACTGAAGCTTTCTTT.

The genes are TRBV28 and TRBJ1-2; 7 bases match TRBD1. Losses at the gene ends were 5 bases for V and 5 bases for J; bases not matched to a gene: 8. The CDR3 is 14 residues long. Germline V CDR1 and CDR2: MDHEN, SYDVKM. The CDR3 region has the DNA TGTGCCAGCAGTAGGGCAGGGGGAGGGTATGGCTACACCTTC. Its protein product is CASSRAGGGYGYTF.

The chain links TRBV4-2 to TRBJ2-3; 8 bases match TRBD1. The V segment lost 6 bases and the J segment 5 bases; nucleotides outside the gene matches: 7. Germline CDR1 LGHNA, CDR2 YNFKEQ. The CDR3 length is 14 residues. The CDR3 DNA reads TGTGCCAGCAGGCGAGGACAGGGAAAAGATACGCAGTATTTT. Protein product: CASRRGQGKDTQYF.

The chain has TRBV12-5 and TRBJ2-1; TRBD2 agrees at 9 bases. This CDR3 spans 11 amino acids. From germline, CDR1 is LGHNT and CDR2 FRNRAP. V gave up 8 bases and J gave up 10 bases; unmatched junction bases: 3. CDR3 residues: CASSSGGEQFF. The CDR3 DNA sequence: TGTGCTAGTAGCAGCGGGGGGGAGCAGTTCTTC.

The V call is TRBV27, the J call TRBJ2-3; no firm D call. This CDR3 spans 14 amino acids. From germline, CDR1 is MNHEY and CDR2 SMNVEV (reference sequence). V was shortened by 7 bases and J by 1 base, with 12 bases between the two germline ends. The CDR3 nucleotides are TGTGCCAGCACCCCGATTCCCGGCACAGATACGCAGTATTTT. Translating gives CASTPIPGTDTQYF.

This chain uses TRBV7-8 with TRBJ1-3; no clear D gene. Germline V gene sequence: CDR1 SGHVS, CDR2 FQNEAQ. Trimming took 1 base from V and 0 from J, leaving 10 bases between them. The CDR3 is 16 residues long. The CDR3 nucleotides read TGTGCCAGCAGCTTAGTAGACACTAACTCTGGAAACACCATATATTTT. It translates to CASSLVDTNSGNTIYF.

The CDR3 is CASSPQAGGPGDTQYF. In DNA form, the CDR3 reads TGTGCCAGCTCACCACAAGCGGGAGGGCCAGGAGATACGCAGTATTTT. V usage is TRBV18 and J usage is TRBJ2-3; 10 bases line up with TRBD2. With 1 base clipped from V and 5 bases from J, the junction kept 6 bases outside the gene matches. CDR3 size: 16 residues. In germline, CDR1 is KGHSH, CDR2 LQKENI. Full variable domain (missing parts from reference TRBV18 and TRBJ2-3): NAGVMQNPRHLVRRRGQEARLRCSPMKGHSHVYWYRQLPEEGLKFMVYLQKENIIDESGMPKERFSAEFPKEGPSILRIQQVVRGDSAAYFCASSPQAGGPGDTQYFGPGTRLTVL.

This chain uses TRBV7-3 with TRBJ2-1, with D hard to call. Germline V gene lookup returns CDR1 SGHTA and CDR2 FQGTGA. This CDR3 comprises 13 residues. The V gene lost 1 base and the J gene lost 6 bases, with 7 bases spanning the gap. The CDR3 DNA reads as TGTGCCAGCAGCTTAAGTACTATCAATGAGCAGTTCTTC. It is translated as CASSLSTINEQFF.

This clone has only one observation. Relative to the germline gene, one junction end is altered; a read error may explain this. The chain couples TRBV7-7 to TRBJ2-7; 9 nucleotides match TRBD1. The germline V gene encodes CDR1 SSHAT and CDR2 FNYEAQ (reference sequence). The CDR3 is 13 residues long. The DNA for the CDR3 is TGTGCTAGCAGTCGGGGACAGGGCTACGAGCAGTACTTC. Translation: CASSRGQGYEQYF.

This chain connects TRBV2 to TRBJ2-7; maybe TRBD2 (6 bases). V was shortened by 5 bases and J by 2 bases, with 13 bases between the two germline ends. The CDR3 runs to 14 residues. Germline V gene lookup returns CDR1 SNHLY and CDR2 FYNNEI. CDR3 sequence: CASSYIAATYEQYF. CDR3 DNA sequence: TGTGCCAGCAGTTATATAGCGGCCACCTACGAGCAGTACTTC. The entire variable domain, with the rest obtained from reference TRBV2 and TRBJ2-7, is as follows: EPEVTQTPSHQVTQMGQEVILRCVPISNHLYFYWYRQILGQKVEFLVSFYNNEISEKSEIFDDQFSVERPDGSNFTLKIRSTKLEDSAMYFCASSYIAATYEQYFGPGTRLTVT.

This chain uses TRBV2 with TRBJ2-1; TRBD2 might be the D (6 bases). Germline values: CDR1 SNHLY, CDR2 FYNNEI. The V gene lost 5 bases and the J gene lost 7 bases, with 18 bases spanning the gap. This CDR3 region has 15 residues. CDR3 nucleotide sequence: TGTGCCAGCAGTCCCCCGGGACTGGGGAGTAATGAGCAGTTCTTC. Translated, it gives CASSPPGLGSNEQFF. Full variable domain (remainder filled in from reference TRBV2 and TRBJ2-1): EPEVTQTPSHQVTQMGQEVILRCVPISNHLYFYWYRQILGQKVEFLVSFYNNEISEKSEIFDDQFSVERPDGSNFTLKIRSTKLEDSAMYFCASSPPGLGSNEQFFGPGTRLTVL.

This clone has ten or more counts. V and J are TRBV27 and TRBJ1-3, with D tentatively TRBD1 (5 bases). V was cut by 4 bases and J by 0 bases, with 16 bases left in between. The CDR3 totals 17 residues. Germline CDR1 MNHEY, CDR2 SMNVEV (reference sequence). CDR3 protein: CASSSLRVWVSGNTIYF. The CDR3 nucleotides read TGTGCCAGCAGTTCACTCAGGGTGTGGGTCTCTGGAAACACCATATATTTT.

J is TRBJ2-7 and V is TRBV6-5; D unclear. The CDR3 covers 14 residues. V was shortened by 7 bases and J by 1 base, with 14 bases between the two germline ends. Germline values: CDR1 MNHEY, CDR2 SVGAGI. Here the CDR3 DNA reads TGTGCCAGCAACAAGGGCGTAGCTTCCTACGAGCAGTACTTC. The encoded protein is CASNKGVASYEQYF.

This sequence joins TRBV10-2 and TRBJ1-2, with D perhaps matching TRBD1 (5 bases). In germline, CDR1 is WSHSY, CDR2 SAAADI. The CDR3 runs to 12 residues. Trimming stripped 3 bases from V and 7 bases from J, with 9 bases between. CDR3 DNA sequence: TGCGCCAGCAGTGAAGACAGTATTGGCTACACCTTC. Its translation is CASSEDSIGYTF.

This clone came up once. One end of the junction is discordant with germline, which a read error may explain. The CDR3, as DNA: TGTACCAGCAGTGAGGGCGGGGGGCAGTACTTC. This gives the protein CTSSEGGGQYF. The J gene is TRBJ2-7, the V gene TRBV25-1; 7 bases match TRBD2. The CDR3 has 11 residues. Per germline, CDR1 MGHDK and CDR2 SYGVNS.